Only a few counts were recorded for the clone carrying this TCR beta chain. The antigen remains unidentified. The sample originates from a study of beta chain features in type 1 diabetes. Study results and limitations: Shortening of TCRB CDR3s, moderate but significant, appeared in all four CD4+ subsets of Type 1 diabetes patients.

Trimming cost V 7 bases and J 1 base, with 12 bases left between them. This CDR3 spans 13 amino acids. The germline CDR1 and CDR2 sequences are SQVTM and ANQGSEA. Sequencing targeted expressed TCRB transcripts, as all isolated RNA had been reverse transcribed. Data came from immunoSEQ multiplex PCR; TCRdb stores just in-frame clones and leaves some out. The table lists 150,000 to 190,000 clones, 9% to 12% of them singletons. This TCR was sampled from a man younger than 40 with type 1 diabetes. Input material: central memory CD4+ T cells from blood. The V call is TRBV29-1, the J call TRBJ2-3; D is possibly TRBD2 (7 bases). This CDR3 reads CSGGGWRTDTQYF. CDR3 in DNA: TGCAGCGGGGGGGGCTGGCGCACAGATACGCAGTATTTT.